One T cell receptor beta chain is described in this entry. What it recognizes is unknown. The sample originates from a study of cytomegalovirus exposure and HLA in healthy donors. Study-level results: TCR beta chains associated with HLA were, in a later analysis, more clonally expanded than equally common others. Sequencing depth across donors, presence/absence analyses assumed, was roughly uniform. With later analysis, a missense DCLRE1C variant became linked to TCR beta V- and J-gene trimming.

In the PCR, 60 Vbeta and 13 Jbeta primers were used. Method: immunoSEQ multiplex PCR; TCRdb's copy keeps in-frame clones and lacks some. The repertoire has approximately 100,000 clones, less than 80% of them found once; the top ten carry around 4.4%. Sampled while nominally healthy, donors likely had unrecorded immune exposures. The CDR3 covers 13 residues. Germline assignment: CDR1 SEHNR and CDR2 FQNEAQ (reference sequence). Deletions cut 1 base from V and 7 bases from J, with 10 bases between. The sequenced sample consisted of PBMCs. V is TRBV7-9 and J is TRBJ1-2; possibly TRBD1 for D (6 bases). This TCR came from a man aged 35 to 55 in good health and CMV-seronegative. The chain's CDR3 is CASSLDTGTGYTF. For the CDR3, the DNA is TGTGCCAGCAGCTTAGATACAGGGACTGGCTACACCTTC.